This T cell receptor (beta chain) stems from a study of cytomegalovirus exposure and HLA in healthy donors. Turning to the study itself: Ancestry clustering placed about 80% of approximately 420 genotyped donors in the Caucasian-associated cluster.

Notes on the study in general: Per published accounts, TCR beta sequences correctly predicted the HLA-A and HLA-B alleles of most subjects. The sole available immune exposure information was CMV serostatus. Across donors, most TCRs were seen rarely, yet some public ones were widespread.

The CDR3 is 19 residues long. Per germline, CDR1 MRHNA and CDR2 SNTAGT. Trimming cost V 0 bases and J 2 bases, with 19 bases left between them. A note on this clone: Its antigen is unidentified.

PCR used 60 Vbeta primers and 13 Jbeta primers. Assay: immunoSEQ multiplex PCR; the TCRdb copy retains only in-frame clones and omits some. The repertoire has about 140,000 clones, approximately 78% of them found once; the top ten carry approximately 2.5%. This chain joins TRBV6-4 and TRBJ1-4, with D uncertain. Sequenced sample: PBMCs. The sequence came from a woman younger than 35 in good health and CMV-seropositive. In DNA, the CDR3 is TGTGCCAGCAGTGACTCGAGAGAGGGAAAGGTCCGGACTAATGAAAAACTGTTTTTT. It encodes CASSDSREGKVRTNEKLFF.